The clone carrying this T cell receptor (beta chain) is a singleton in its sample. The data stem from a study of CD8 T cells in Susac syndrome. V dropped 1 base and J dropped 6 bases, with 13 bases sitting between them. This CDR3 is 15 amino acids long. Reverse transcription used about 0.45 to 1 ug RNA and random hexamers. TCRdb independently ran MiXCR on the immunoSEQ multiplex PCR reads; one entry per CDR3 protein. The profile covers some 150,000 distinct CDR3 sequences, with approximately 94% appearing a single time and less than 0.095% taken by the ten largest. The clonotype originates from a human donor in good health. This rearrangement joins TRBV23-1 to TRBJ2-1; tentatively, D is TRBD1 or TRBD2 (6 bases each). TRBV23-1 is known as an ORF, though its function is uncertain. The specimen was CD4+ T cells from PBMCs. The CDR3 region has the DNA TGCGCCAGCAGTCAATACAGGGTCGGGGGCAATGAGCAGTTCTTC. Amino acid sequence: CASSQYRVGGNEQFF.